This T cell receptor beta chain is drawn from a study of early T cells in non-severe SARS-CoV-2 infection (TCRdb year 2021). Study-wide context: Because TCR sequencing relied on bulk RNA taken from unsorted whole blood, pairing of alpha and beta chains was not possible. Study-wide findings and limitations: VDJdb matching was skewed toward anti-spike CD8 responses, so virus-specific expansions were likely underestimated and private and CD4 specificities were missed.

Concerning this clonotype itself: Its antigen remains unidentified. Base qualities are not provided; no much larger clone lies one nucleotide away.

Cut back by 6 bases and 6 bases, the V and J ends lie 21 bases apart. Measured from the cysteine to the phenylalanine, the CDR3 is 15 residues long. Left in the record is the CDR3 DNA by itself, 45 bases read in frame from the first base. From a lookup of the germline V gene, CDR1 and CDR2 are SGHVS and FNYEAQ. The library was prepared using 5' RACE. Data came from a NextSeq 500. To correct for sequencing error and PCR bias, the TCR library protocol tagged individual cDNA molecules with unique molecular identifiers. TCR alpha and beta chains were both sequenced, and the abundances of alpha and beta sequences in each sample were closely correlated with each other. Under the source paper's analysis protocol: Decombinator V4 was used to perform V gene, J gene and CDR3 annotation of TCR sequences. Expanded TCRs were defined as changing significantly between any two time points under a Poisson model with p below 0.0001. TCR abundances were normalised to the total number of TCRs sequenced per sample and expressed as counts per million. MAIT TCRs were defined by TRAV1-2 paired with TRAJ12, TRAJ20 or TRAJ33, and iNKT TCRs by TRAV10 paired with TRAJ18. VDJdb, accessed 1 November 2021, was searched for CMV, EBV and SARS-CoV-2 annotated TCRs, excluding TCRs annotated for multiple antigens. TCRdb reprocessed the public reads (quality trimming at Q25 with fastp, clone calling with MiXCR) and kept in-frame beta chains. CDR3 protein duplicates are merged, each entry listing the most common genes and DNA. It is TCRdb's table, rather than the study itself, that gives the V and J calls and clone size. The sample table lists about 50,000 distinct CDR3 sequences, roughly 15% of them with a count of one. The ten top clones hold roughly 3.9% of the sample.

This was a case-control study nested in a cohort of healthcare workers in London, UK, who had nasopharyngeal swab PCR tests and blood samples taken every week. Between 23 and 31 March 2020, the week of the UK lockdown, healthcare workers were enrolled and then followed up weekly for as long as 16 weeks. The sequence is built from TRBV7-6 and TRBJ2-7; the D gene may be TRBD1 or TRBD2, since each aligns over 6 bases. The source is an adult who was a healthcare worker with PCR-confirmed SARS-CoV-2 infection or an uninfected control (not recorded which). The input for sequencing was whole blood, taken at baseline. The CDR3 loop reads CASRPLEKGDFEQYF. The DNA sequence is TGTGCCAGCAGGCCTCTAGAAAAGGGGGACTTCGAGCAGTACTTC. When the CDR3 is completed using the reference TRBV7-6 and TRBJ2-7 genes on either side, the full variable domain is GAGVSQSPRYKVTKRGQDVALRCDPISGHVSLYWYRQALGQGPEFLTYFNYEAQQDKSGLPNDRFSAERPEGSISTLTIQRTEQRDSAMYRCASRPLEKGDFEQYFGPGTRLTVT.